This T cell receptor beta chain emerged from a study of blood T cell repertoires in COVID-19. All enrollees were roughly 18 to 95 years old and from about 24 US areas. The repertoire was sequenced with immunoSEQ multiplex PCR; TCRdb's copy has only in-frame clones and lacks some. The sample carries a few hundred thousand clones, roughly four fifths recorded once. Trimming shortened V by 2 bases and J by 1 base, and 9 bases separated the two germline ends. CDR1 is SEHNR and CDR2 is FQNEAQ in the germline V gene (reference sequence). CDR3 size: 15 residues. Sequenced sample: PBMCs or T cells enriched from blood (not recorded which). The J gene is TRBJ2-1, the V gene TRBV7-9, with a possible D match to TRBD2 (6 bases). The TCR sequence derives from a woman aged 45-65 years who had recovered from COVID-19. The CDR3 is CASSLPGVSYNEQFF. The CDR3 bases are TGTGCCAGCAGCTTACCGGGAGTTTCCTACAATGAGCAGTTCTTC.